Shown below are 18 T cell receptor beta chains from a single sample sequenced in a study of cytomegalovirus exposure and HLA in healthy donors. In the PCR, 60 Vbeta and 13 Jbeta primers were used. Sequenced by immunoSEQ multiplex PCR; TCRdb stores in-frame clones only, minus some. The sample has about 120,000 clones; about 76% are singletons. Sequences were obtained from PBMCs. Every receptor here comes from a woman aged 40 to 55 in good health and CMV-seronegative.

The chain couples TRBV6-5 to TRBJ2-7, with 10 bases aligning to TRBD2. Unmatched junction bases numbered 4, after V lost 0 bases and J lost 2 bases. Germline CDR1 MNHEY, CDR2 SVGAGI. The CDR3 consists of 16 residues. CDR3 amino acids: CASSYSIAGGTYEQYF. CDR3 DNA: TGTGCCAGCAGTTACTCGATAGCGGGGGGTACCTACGAGCAGTACTTC.

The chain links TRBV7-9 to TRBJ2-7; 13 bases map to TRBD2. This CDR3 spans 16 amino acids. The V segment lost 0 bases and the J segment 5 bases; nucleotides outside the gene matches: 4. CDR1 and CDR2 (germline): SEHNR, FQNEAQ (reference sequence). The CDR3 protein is CASSLATSGGAHEQYF. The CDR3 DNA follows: TGTGCCAGCAGCTTAGCAACTAGCGGGGGGGCTCACGAGCAGTACTTC.

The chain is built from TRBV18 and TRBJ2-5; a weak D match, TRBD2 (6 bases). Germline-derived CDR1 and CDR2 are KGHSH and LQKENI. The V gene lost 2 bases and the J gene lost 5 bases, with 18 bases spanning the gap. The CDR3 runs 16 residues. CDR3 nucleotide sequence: TGTGCCAGCTCACCAATCTGGACGGCGGGGAGTGAGACCCAGTACTTC. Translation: CASSPIWTAGSETQYF.

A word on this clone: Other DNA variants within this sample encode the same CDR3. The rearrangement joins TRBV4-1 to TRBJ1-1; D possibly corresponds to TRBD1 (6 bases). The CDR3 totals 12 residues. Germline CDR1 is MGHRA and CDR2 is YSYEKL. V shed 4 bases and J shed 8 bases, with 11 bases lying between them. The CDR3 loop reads CASSPRGQEAFF. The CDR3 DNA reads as TGCGCCAGCAGCCCACGAGGACAGGAAGCTTTCTTT.

CDR3 sequence: CASSFQGTDGNTIYF. In DNA, the CDR3 is TGTGCCAGCAGTTTCCAGGGGACCGATGGAAACACCATATATTTT. J is TRBJ1-3 and V is TRBV6-6, with D tentatively TRBD1 (6 bases). The length of the CDR3 is 15 residues. V was trimmed by 4 bases and J by 3 bases, leaving 13 bases between them. Germline V lookup: CDR1 MNHNY, CDR2 SVGAGI (reference sequence).

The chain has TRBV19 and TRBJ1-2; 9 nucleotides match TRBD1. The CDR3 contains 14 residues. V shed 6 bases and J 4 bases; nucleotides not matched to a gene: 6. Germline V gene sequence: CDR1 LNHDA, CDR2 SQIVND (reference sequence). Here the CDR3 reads CASSGTGQVYGYTF. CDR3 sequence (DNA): TGTGCCAGTAGCGGGACAGGGCAGGTCTATGGCTACACCTTC.

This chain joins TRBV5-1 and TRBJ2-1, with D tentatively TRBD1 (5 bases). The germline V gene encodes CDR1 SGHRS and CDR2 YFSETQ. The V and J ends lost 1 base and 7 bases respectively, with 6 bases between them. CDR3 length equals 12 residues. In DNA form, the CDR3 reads TGCGCCAGCAGCTTGCAGGGAAATGAGCAGTTCTTC. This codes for CASSLQGNEQFF.

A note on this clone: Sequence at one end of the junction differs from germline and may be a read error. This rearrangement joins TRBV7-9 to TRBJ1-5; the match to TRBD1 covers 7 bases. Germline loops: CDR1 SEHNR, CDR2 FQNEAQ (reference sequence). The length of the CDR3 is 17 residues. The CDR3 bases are TGTTCCAGCAGCTTTAACAGGGGTAATTTGGGCAATCAGCCCCAGCATTTT. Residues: CSSSFNRGNLGNQPQHF.

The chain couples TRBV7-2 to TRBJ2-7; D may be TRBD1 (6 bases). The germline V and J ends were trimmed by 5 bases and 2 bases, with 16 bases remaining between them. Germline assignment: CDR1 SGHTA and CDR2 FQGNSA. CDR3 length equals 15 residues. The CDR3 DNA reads TGTGCCAGCAGCAACTATGGGGGACATCCCTACGAGCAGTACTTC. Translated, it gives CASSNYGGHPYEQYF.

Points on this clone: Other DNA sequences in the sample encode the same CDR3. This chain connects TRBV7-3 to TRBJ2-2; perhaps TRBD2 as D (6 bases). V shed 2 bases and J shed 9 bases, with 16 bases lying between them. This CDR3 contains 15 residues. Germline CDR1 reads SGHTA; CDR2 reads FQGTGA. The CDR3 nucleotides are TGTGCCAGCAGCTTAGCGGGGCCAGGCGTCAGGGAGCTGTTTTTT. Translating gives CASSLAGPGVRELFF.

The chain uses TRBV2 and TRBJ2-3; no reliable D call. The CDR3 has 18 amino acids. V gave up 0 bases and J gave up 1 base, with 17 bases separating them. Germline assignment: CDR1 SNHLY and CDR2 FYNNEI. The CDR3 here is CASSEALLVSLRTDTQYF. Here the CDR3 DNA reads TGTGCCAGCAGTGAAGCGCTGTTAGTGAGCCTCCGCACAGATACGCAGTATTTT.

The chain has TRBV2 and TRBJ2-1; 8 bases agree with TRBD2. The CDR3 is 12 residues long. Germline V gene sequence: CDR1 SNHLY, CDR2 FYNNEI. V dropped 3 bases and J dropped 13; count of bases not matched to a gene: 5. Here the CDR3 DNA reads TGTGCCAGCAGTGACATCGCGGGGGGACAGTTCTTC. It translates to CASSDIAGGQFF.

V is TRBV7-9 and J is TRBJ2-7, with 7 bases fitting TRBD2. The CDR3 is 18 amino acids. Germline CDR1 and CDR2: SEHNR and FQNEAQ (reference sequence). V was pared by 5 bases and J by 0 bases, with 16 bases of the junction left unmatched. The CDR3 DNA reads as TGTGCCAGCAGCCCTTCTCCCGGGACTACCCTTCTCTCCTACGAGCAGTACTTC. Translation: CASSPSPGTTLLSYEQYF.

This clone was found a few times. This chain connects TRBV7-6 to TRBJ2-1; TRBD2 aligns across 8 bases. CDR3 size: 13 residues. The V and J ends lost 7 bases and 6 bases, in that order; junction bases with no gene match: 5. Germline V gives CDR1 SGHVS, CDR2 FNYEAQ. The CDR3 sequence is CASNVAGGNEQFF. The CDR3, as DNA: TGTGCCAGCAACGTGGCGGGGGGCAATGAGCAGTTCTTC.

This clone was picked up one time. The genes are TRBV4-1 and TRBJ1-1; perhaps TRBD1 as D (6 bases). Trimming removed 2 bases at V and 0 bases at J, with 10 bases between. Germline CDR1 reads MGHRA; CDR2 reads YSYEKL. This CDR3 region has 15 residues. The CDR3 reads CASSQKDSLNTEAFF. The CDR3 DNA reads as TGCGCCAGCAGCCAAAAGGACAGTTTGAACACTGAAGCTTTCTTT.

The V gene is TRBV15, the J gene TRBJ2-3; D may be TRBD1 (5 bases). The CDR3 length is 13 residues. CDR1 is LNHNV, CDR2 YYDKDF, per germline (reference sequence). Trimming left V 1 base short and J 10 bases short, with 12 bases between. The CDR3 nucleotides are TGTGCCACCAGCAGAGTCGTAGGGGTAGCGCAGTATTTT. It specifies CATSRVVGVAQYF. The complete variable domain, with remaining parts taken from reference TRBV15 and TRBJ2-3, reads DAMVIQNPRYQVTQFGKPVTLSCSQTLNHNVMYWYQQKSSQAPKLLFHYYDKDFNNEADTPDNFQSRRPNTSFCFLDIRSPGLGDTAMYLCATSRVVGVAQYFGPGTRLTVL.

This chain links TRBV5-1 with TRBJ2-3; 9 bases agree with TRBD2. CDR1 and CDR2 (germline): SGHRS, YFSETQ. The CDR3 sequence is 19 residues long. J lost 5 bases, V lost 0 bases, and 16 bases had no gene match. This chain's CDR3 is CASSLALVSGGRAGDTQYF. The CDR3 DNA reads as TGCGCCAGCAGCTTGGCCCTCGTTTCGGGCGGGAGGGCCGGAGATACGCAGTATTTT.

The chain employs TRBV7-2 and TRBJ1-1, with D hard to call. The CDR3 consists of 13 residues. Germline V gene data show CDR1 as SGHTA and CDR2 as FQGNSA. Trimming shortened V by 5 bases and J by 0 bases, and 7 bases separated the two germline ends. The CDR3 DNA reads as TGTGCCAGCAGCGCACACCTGAACACTGAAGCTTTCTTT. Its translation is CASSAHLNTEAFF.